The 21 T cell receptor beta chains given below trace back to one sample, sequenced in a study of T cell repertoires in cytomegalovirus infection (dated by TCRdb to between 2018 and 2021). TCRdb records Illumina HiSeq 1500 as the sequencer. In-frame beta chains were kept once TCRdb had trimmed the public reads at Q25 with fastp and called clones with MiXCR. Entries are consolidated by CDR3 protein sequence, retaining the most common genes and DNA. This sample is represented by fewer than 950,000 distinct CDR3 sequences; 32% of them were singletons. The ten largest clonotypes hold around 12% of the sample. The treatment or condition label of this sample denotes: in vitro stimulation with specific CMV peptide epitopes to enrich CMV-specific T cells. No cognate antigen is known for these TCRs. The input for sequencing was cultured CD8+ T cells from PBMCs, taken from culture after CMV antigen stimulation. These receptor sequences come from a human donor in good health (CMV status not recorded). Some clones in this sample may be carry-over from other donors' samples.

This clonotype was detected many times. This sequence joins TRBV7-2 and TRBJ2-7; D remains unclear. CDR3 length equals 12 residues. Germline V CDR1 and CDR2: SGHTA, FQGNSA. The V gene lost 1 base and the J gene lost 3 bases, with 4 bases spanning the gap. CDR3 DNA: TGTGCCAGCAGCTTAGGGGACTACGAGCAGTACGTC. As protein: CASSLGDYEQYV.

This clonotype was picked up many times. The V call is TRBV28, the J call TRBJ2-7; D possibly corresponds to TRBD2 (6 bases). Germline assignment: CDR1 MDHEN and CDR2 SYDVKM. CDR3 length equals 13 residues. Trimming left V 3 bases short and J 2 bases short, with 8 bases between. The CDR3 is CASSFPGAYEQYV. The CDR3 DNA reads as TGTGCCAGCAGTTTCCCGGGGGCCTACGAGCAGTACGTC.

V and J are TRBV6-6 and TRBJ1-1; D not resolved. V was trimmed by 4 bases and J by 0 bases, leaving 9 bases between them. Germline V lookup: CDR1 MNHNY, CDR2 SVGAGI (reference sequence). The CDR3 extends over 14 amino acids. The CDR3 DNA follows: TGTGCCAGCAGTTTGACTAGGATGAACACTGAAGCTTTCTTT. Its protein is CASSLTRMNTEAFF.

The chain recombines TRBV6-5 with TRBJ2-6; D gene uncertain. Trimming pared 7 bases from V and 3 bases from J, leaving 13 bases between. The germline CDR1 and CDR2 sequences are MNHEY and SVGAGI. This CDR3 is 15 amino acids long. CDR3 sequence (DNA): TGTGCCAGCACTGCAAGTTGGGATGGGGCCAACGTCCTGACTTTC. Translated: CASTASWDGANVLTF.

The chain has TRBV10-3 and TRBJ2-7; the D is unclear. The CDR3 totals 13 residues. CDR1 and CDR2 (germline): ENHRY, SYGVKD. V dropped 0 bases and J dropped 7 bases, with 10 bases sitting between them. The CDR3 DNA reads TGTGCCATCAGTGAGTCAGGTGCAGGAGAGCAGTACTTC. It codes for CAISESGAGEQYF.

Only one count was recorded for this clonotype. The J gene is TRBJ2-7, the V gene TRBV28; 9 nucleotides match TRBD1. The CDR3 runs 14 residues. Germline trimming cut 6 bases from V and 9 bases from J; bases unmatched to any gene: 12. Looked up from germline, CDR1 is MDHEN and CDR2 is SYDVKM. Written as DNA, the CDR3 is TGTGCCAGCAGGGGGGGACAGGGTCATCTTGGGCAGTACGTC. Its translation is CASRGGQGHLGQYV.

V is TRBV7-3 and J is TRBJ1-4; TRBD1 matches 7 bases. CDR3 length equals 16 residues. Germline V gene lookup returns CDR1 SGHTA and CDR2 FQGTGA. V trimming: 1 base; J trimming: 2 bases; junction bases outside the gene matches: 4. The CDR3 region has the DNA TGTGCCAGCAGCTTAAAAGGGGGCCTGACTAATGAAAAACTGTTTTTT. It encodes CASSLKGGLTNEKLFF. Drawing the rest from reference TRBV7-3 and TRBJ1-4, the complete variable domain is GAGVSQTPSNKVTEKGKYVELRCDPISGHTALYWYRQSLGQGPEFLIYFQGTGAADDSGLPNDRFFAVRPEGSVSTLKIQRTERGDSAVYLCASSLKGGLTNEKLFFGSGTQLSVL.

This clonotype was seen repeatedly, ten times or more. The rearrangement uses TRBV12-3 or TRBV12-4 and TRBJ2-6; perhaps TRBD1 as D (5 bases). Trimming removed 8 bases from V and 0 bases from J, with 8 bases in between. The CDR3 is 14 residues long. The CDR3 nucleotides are TGTGCCAGCGCGACAGTCTCTGGGGCCAACGTCCTGACTTTC. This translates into CASATVSGANVLTF.

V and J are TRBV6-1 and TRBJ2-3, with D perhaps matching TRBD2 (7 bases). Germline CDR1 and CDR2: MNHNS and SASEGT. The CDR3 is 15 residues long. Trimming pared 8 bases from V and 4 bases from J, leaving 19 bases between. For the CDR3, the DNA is TGTGCCAGCGGCCTTGGAGGGGGGGGTGCAGATACGCAGTATTTT. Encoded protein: CASGLGGGGADTQYF.

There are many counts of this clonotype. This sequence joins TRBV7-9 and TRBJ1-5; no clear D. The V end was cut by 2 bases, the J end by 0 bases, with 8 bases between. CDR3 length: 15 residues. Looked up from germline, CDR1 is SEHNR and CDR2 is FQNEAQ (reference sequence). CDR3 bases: TGTGCCAGCAGCTTAAGTACCTATAGCAATCAGCCCCAGCATTTT. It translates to CASSLSTYSNQPQHF.

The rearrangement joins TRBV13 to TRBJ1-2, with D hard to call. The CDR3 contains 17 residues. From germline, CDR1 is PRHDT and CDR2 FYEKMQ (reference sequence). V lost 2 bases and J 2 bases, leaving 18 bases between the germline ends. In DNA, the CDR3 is TGTGCCAGCAGCTTATTCAAGGAGGGCCGTGCGAACTATGGCTACACCTTC. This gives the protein CASSLFKEGRANYGYTF.

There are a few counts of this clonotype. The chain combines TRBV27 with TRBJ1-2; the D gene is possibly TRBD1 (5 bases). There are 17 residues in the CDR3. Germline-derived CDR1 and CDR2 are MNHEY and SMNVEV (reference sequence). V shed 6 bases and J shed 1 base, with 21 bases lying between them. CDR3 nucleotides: TGTGCCAGCAGCTTAAGCTTTGGGGACCTACTTAACTATGGCTACACCTTC. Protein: CASSLSFGDLLNYGYTF.

Written as DNA, the CDR3 is TGTGCCAGCAGTTTTATTCGGCAGGGGCGATATAGCAATCAGCCCCAGCATTTT. This sequence encodes CASSFIRQGRYSNQPQHF. The chain links TRBV12-3 or TRBV12-4 to TRBJ1-5; D is perhaps TRBD1 (6 bases). Trimming took 3 bases from V and 0 from J, leaving 18 bases between them. The CDR3 runs 18 residues.

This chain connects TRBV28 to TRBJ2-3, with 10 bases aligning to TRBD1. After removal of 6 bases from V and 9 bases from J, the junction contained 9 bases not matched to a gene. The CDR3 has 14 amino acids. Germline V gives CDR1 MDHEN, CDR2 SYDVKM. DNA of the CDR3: TGTGCCAGCAGCCTTTCGACAGGGGGCCGGACGCAGTATTTT. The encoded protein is CASSLSTGGRTQYF.

The DNA of the CDR3 is TGTGCCAGCAGCTTTTGGGGCAGGGAAGAGACCCAGTACTTC. This translates into CASSFWGREETQYF. The rearrangement links TRBV7-4 to TRBJ2-5; D possibly corresponds to TRBD1 (5 bases). CDR1 and CDR2 (germline): SGHVT, SQSDAQ. The CDR3 is 14 amino acids. V was cut by 3 bases and J by 3 bases, with 11 bases left in between. The variable domain in full, with the rest retrieved from reference TRBV7-4 and TRBJ2-5, is GAGVSQSPRYKVAKRGRDVALRCDSISGHVTLYWYRQTLGQGSEVLTYSQSDAQRDKSGRPSGRFSAERPERSVSTLKIQRTEQGDSAVYLCASSFWGREETQYFGPGTRLLVL.

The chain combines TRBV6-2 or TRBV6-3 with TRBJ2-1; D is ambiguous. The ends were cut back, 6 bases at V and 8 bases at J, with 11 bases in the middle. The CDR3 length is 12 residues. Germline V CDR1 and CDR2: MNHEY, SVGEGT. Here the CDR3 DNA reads TGTGCCAGCAGCCTTACAGCCTATGAGCAGTTCTTC. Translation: CASSLTAYEQFF.

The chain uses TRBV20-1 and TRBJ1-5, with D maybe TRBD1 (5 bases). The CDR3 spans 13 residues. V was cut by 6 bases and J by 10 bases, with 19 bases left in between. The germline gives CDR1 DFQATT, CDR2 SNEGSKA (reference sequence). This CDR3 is CSAIGTDIYPQHF. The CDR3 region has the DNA TGCAGTGCGATCGGGACCGATATTTATCCCCAGCATTTT.

The CDR3 sequence: CSARPRGVHNEQFF. The CDR3, as DNA: TGCAGTGCTAGACCCCGGGGAGTCCACAATGAGCAGTTCTTC. This chain links TRBV20-1 with TRBJ2-1; the D gene is possibly TRBD2 (5 bases). This CDR3 has 14 amino acids. Germline values: CDR1 DFQATT, CDR2 SNEGSKA (reference sequence). Trimming left V 2 bases short and J 5 bases short, with 13 bases between.

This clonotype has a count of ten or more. In DNA, the CDR3 is TGTGCCAGCAGCCATTTAAGCATCTACGAGCAGTACTTC. As protein: CASSHLSIYEQYF. The chain is built from TRBV7-6 and TRBJ2-7; D is uncertain. V was cut by 5 bases and J by 3 bases, with 11 bases left in between. The germline gives CDR1 SGHVS, CDR2 FNYEAQ. This CDR3 contains 13 residues.

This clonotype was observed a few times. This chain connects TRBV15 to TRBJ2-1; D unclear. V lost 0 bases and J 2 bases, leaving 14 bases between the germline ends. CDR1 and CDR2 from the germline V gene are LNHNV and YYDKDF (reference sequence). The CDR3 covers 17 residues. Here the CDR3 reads CATSRDRWETAYNEQFF. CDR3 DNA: TGTGCCACCAGCAGAGATCGCTGGGAAACGGCCTACAATGAGCAGTTCTTC.

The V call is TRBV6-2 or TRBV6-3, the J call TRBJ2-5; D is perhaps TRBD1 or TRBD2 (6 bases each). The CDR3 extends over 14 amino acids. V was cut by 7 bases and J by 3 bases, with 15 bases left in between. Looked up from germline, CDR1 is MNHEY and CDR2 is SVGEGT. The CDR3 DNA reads TGTGCCAGCACCGGGGGCAGGGAGAAAGAGACCCAGTACTTC. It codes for CASTGGREKETQYF.